This TCR beta chain stems from a study of a mutant IDH1 vaccine in newly diagnosed glioma. Overall study context: In some groups vaccination began 4-6 weeks post-radiotherapy; others received it with temozolomide. Most patients had radiochemotherapy with temozolomide before enrollment; others had one alone.

Time point indicated: week 23, last vaccination. A 20-mer mutant IDH1 peptide at 300 ug was injected subcutaneously with topical imiquimod. V shed 7 bases, J shed 2 bases, and the junction held 7 bases outside the gene matches. This CDR3 region has 15 residues. The germline V gene encodes CDR1 SGHNT and CDR2 YYREEE (reference sequence). Assay used: immunoSEQ multiplex PCR; TCRdb lists only in-frame clones, some missing. In the table there are about 72,000 clones, roughly 84% of which are singletons. Regarding this clone: Its antigen remains unidentified.

General observations from the study: Of the patients, roughly 93% had vaccine-induced immune responses.

This rearrangement joins TRBV5-4 to TRBJ2-2; 8 bases line up with TRBD1. The TCR sequence derives from a man between 18 and 29 years old with glioma. The sample in question was PBMCs, obtained from a glioma patient whose treatment included an IDH1 peptide vaccine. The CDR3 DNA reads as TGTGCCAGCGAGAGGGGACAGGAAAACACCGGGGAGCTGTTTTTT. Translated, it gives CASERGQENTGELFF.